Below are 2 T cell receptor beta chains sequenced from a single sample in a study of graft-versus-host responses after intestinal transplantation. The assay was immunoSEQ multiplex PCR, and TCRdb's table has in-frame clones only and misses some. This table has around 110,000 clones, 90% appearing once. The antigens of these receptors remain unknown. Sequencing used unstimulated CD4+ T cells sorted from spleen or lymph node cells, obtained before intestinal transplant. The receptor set was obtained from a human donor who received an intestinal transplant.

J is TRBJ2-7 and V is TRBV27, with 7 bases that match TRBD1. Germline CDR1 MNHEY, CDR2 SMNVEV (reference sequence). V lost 6 bases and J lost 3; bases outside the gene matches: 5. CDR3 length: 13 amino acids. The CDR3, as DNA: TGTGCCAGCAGCCTCGACAGGGACTACGAGCAGTACTTC. Translated, it gives CASSLDRDYEQYF.

Comments on this clone: The CDR3 ends on some other residue instead of the conserved phenylalanine or tryptophan, so this is likely a read error. The chain joins TRBV28 to TRBJ2-7; possible D gene TRBD1, 5 bases. The germline V and J ends were trimmed by 5 bases and 3 bases, with 17 bases remaining between them. This CDR3 comprises 15 residues. Germline V gene data show CDR1 as MDHEN and CDR2 as SYDVKM. The CDR3 region is CASSTTRQSHYEQYL. In DNA, the CDR3 is TGTGCCAGCAGTACTACAAGACAGTCCCACTACGAGCAGTACCTC.